Given below is one T cell receptor beta chain in context. TCRdb's copy holds only in-frame clones and misses some; the assay was immunoSEQ multiplex PCR. The sample shows fewer than 900,000 clones, around 89% of them seen only once. Documented treatment: some 20 received Ad26.COV2.S at low or high dose, single or two shots; 5 received placebo; per-sample allocation not given. Following the first vaccine or placebo injection, samples were taken on day 63. The entry originates in a study of Ad26.COV2.S vaccination and SARS-CoV-2 variants. In the study overall: COV1001, an Ad26.COV2.S trial, supplied this vaccine-arm donor.

The CDR3 loop spans 13 amino acids. Between the trimmed V and J ends, which lost 8 bases and 0 bases, there was a span of 8 bases. CDR1 is KGHSH, CDR2 LQKENI, per germline. The chain couples TRBV18 to TRBJ1-3, with D hard to call. Here the sequenced sample was peripheral blood, taken in a trial of Ad26.COV2.S vaccine versus placebo. The clonotype comes from a person between 18 and 65 years old who received the Ad26.COV2.S COVID-19 vaccine or a placebo. CDR3: CASESDSGNTIYF. CDR3 sequence (DNA): TGTGCCAGCGAAAGCGACTCTGGAAACACCATATATTTT.